This TCR beta chain was captured by sequencing in a study of cytomegalovirus exposure and HLA in healthy donors. Germline V gene lookup returns CDR1 WNHNN and CDR2 SYGVQD (reference sequence). V was shortened by 6 bases and J by 5 bases, with 25 bases between the two germline ends. The CDR3 covers 17 residues. PCR amplification relied on 60 Vbeta primers (plus 13 Jbeta primers). In the authors' workflow: Later reanalysis found about 80 million unique TCR beta chains, 10 million to 14 million of them shared. The protocol was immunoSEQ multiplex PCR, while the TCRdb copy is restricted to in-frame clones and leaves out a portion. Clone size and the V and J calls come from that table; the DNA yielded D and trimming. The sample yields over 200,000 clones, about 80% seen once.

This chain uses TRBV10-1 with TRBJ1-2, with D perhaps TRBD1 (5 bases). The source material was PBMCs. The receptor comes from a woman aged 40 to 50 in good health and CMV-seropositive. The DNA of the CDR3 is TGCGCCAGCAGAGTGCCCGCAGGGCGGCGAGATAGGTATGGCTACACCTTC. Encoded protein: CASRVPAGRRDRYGYTF.